These 8 T cell receptor beta chains were sequenced from one sample in a study of shared clonotypes between healthy human individuals. Repertoires were generated with immunoSEQ multiplex PCR, while TCRdb's copy carries only in-frame clones and drops some. The sample shows approximately 2.5 million clones, approximately 94% of them seen only once. Material for sequencing was naive CD4+ T cells from PBMCs. Subset in this sample: CD45RA+ positively selected. The receptor source for this set is a man between 18 and 35 years old in good health. Some clones in this sample may be carry-over from other donors' samples.

The chain is built from TRBV11-3 and TRBJ2-3; no clear D gene. Looked up from germline, CDR1 is SGHNT and CDR2 is YENEEA. V lost 5 bases to trimming and J lost 4 bases, with 10 bases between them. The length of the CDR3 is 13 residues. CDR3 in DNA: TGTGCCAGCAGCCGCCGTCAGGCAGATACGCAGTATTTT. Amino acids: CASSRRQADTQYF.

This sequence joins TRBV14 and TRBJ2-7; D perhaps matches TRBD1 (6 bases). Germline CDR1 SGHDN, CDR2 FVKESK. The CDR3 extends over 14 amino acids. Trimming left V 6 bases short and J 3 bases short, with 15 bases between. The CDR3 reads CASSETGSRYEQYF. The CDR3 DNA follows: TGTGCCAGCAGTGAAACAGGGTCCCGCTACGAGCAGTACTTC.

The gene calls are TRBV10-3 and TRBJ2-7; D not resolved. The V gene's germline CDR1 is ENHRY and CDR2 SYGVKD. V shed 4 bases and J shed 3 bases, with 10 bases lying between them. The CDR3 has 13 amino acids. The CDR3 here is CAISGTVSYEQYF. CDR3 coding DNA: TGTGCCATCAGTGGGACCGTTAGCTACGAGCAGTACTTC.

The V and J genes are TRBV19 and TRBJ2-5, with TRBD1 matching 8 bases. The germline gives CDR1 LNHDA, CDR2 SQIVND (reference sequence). The CDR3 runs 14 residues. V shed 5 bases, J shed 6 bases, and the junction held 8 bases outside the gene matches. The CDR3 bases are TGTGCCAGTAGTCCGGGGACAGGAATTCAGACCCAGTACTTC. This encodes CASSPGTGIQTQYF. Filled out from reference TRBV19 and TRBJ2-5, the complete variable domain reads DGGITQSPKYLFRKEGQNVTLSCEQNLNHDAMYWYRQDPGQGLRLIYYSQIVNDFQKGDIAEGYSVSREKKESFPLTVTSAQKNPTAFYLCASSPGTGIQTQYFGPGTRLLVL.

The chain couples TRBV6-1 to TRBJ2-3; 11 positions match TRBD2. The CDR3 has 15 residues. V was pared by 5 bases and J by 6 bases, with 7 bases of the junction left unmatched. From germline, CDR1 is MNHNS and CDR2 SASEGT. The CDR3 region has the DNA TGTGCCAGCAGTTTAGCGGGAGGGCTTTTTGATACGCAGTATTTT. Translation gives CASSLAGGLFDTQYF.

This clone was seen only once. The V call is TRBV7-2, the J call TRBJ2-1; TRBD2 is a possible D gene (5 bases). V lost 5 bases and J 2 bases, leaving 13 bases between the germline ends. The CDR3 is 15 residues long. Looked up from germline, CDR1 is SGHTA and CDR2 is FQGNSA. The CDR3 DNA sequence: TGTGCCAGCAGCACCGGACTCGGCCCCTACAATGAGCAGTTCTTC. Amino acid sequence: CASSTGLGPYNEQFF. The full variable domain, in which reference TRBV7-2 and TRBJ2-1 provide the parts outside the CDR3, is GAGVSQSPSNKVTEKGKDVELRCDPISGHTALYWYRQSLGQGLEFLIYFQGNSAPDKSGLPSDRFSAERTGGSVSTLTIQRTQQEDSAVYLCASSTGLGPYNEQFFGPGTRLTVL.

The rearrangement joins TRBV9 to TRBJ2-5; D is possibly TRBD1 (5 bases). The CDR3 length is 15 residues. Trimming left V 3 bases short and J 1 base short, with 13 bases between. The germline gives CDR1 SGDLS, CDR2 YYNGEE. The CDR3 sequence: CASSAGTQGQETQYF. CDR3 sequence (DNA): TGTGCCAGCAGCGCCGGCACCCAGGGCCAAGAGACCCAGTACTTC. Full variable domain (outside the CDR3, taken from reference TRBV9 and TRBJ2-5): DSGVTQTPKHLITATGQRVTLRCSPRSGDLSVYWYQQSLDQGLQFLIQYYNGEERAKGNILERFSAQQFPDLHSELNLSSLELGDSALYFCASSAGTQGQETQYFGPGTRLLVL.

V is TRBV28 and J is TRBJ2-3, with D perhaps assigned TRBD1 or TRBD2 (7 bases each). The CDR3 has 17 amino acids. The germline V and J ends were trimmed by 3 bases and 5 bases, with 21 bases remaining between them. CDR1 MDHEN and CDR2 SYDVKM come from the germline V gene. The chain's CDR3 is CASSLRWGGQTGDTQYF. In DNA form, the CDR3 reads TGTGCCAGCAGTTTGAGGTGGGGGGGACAGACTGGAGATACGCAGTATTTT.